These 22 T cell receptor beta chains were all obtained from the same sample, sequenced in a study of blood T cell repertoires in COVID-19. Assay used: immunoSEQ multiplex PCR; TCRdb lists only in-frame clones, some missing. The repertoire holds fewer than 500,000 clones, with about 87% as singletons. Specimen: peripheral blood. These receptors originate from a young man with COVID-19, enrolled during active disease.

This rearrangement joins TRBV11-2 to TRBJ2-5; a possible D gene is TRBD2 (5 bases). Looked up from germline, CDR1 is SGHAT and CDR2 is FQNNGV. Between the trimmed V and J ends, which lost 5 bases and 5 bases, there was a span of 18 bases. The CDR3 length is 15 residues. The CDR3: CASSPRPGSVETQYF. The DNA for the CDR3 is TGTGCCAGCAGCCCACGGCCGGGGTCCGTGGAGACCCAGTACTTC.

The V and J genes are TRBV3-1 (or the pseudogene TRBV3-2) and TRBJ1-6, with 8 bases aligning to TRBD1. V dropped 1 base and J dropped 8; count of bases not matched to a gene: 4. CDR1 is LGHDT, CDR2 YNNKEL, per germline (reference sequence). The CDR3 runs 15 residues. The CDR3 loop is CASSQGDRSYSPLHF. As DNA, the CDR3 is TGTGCCAGCAGCCAAGGGGACAGGTCTTATTCACCCCTCCACTTT.

The V call is TRBV19, the J call TRBJ2-7; a weak D match, TRBD2 (6 bases). The ends were cut back, 5 bases at V and 6 bases at J, with 23 bases in the middle. Germline V gives CDR1 LNHDA, CDR2 SQIVND (reference sequence). The CDR3 is 16 residues long. CDR3 DNA sequence: TGTGCCAGTAGTTTCTCGGGGGTGATCCCCCTTAGCGAGCAGTACTTC. Translating it yields CASSFSGVIPLSEQYF.

The gene calls are TRBV30 and TRBJ1-4; D is unresolved. The CDR3 is made up of 13 amino acids. Germline CDR1 is GTSNPN and CDR2 is SVGIG (reference sequence). Between the trimmed V and J ends, which lost 2 bases and 4 bases, there was a span of 8 bases. The CDR3: CAWSSRINEKLFF. The CDR3 bases are TGTGCCTGGAGTTCGCGCATTAATGAAAAACTGTTTTTT.

The chain combines TRBV7-9 with TRBJ1-3, with a possible D match to TRBD1 (5 bases). CDR1 is SEHNR, CDR2 FQNEAQ, per germline (reference sequence). V lost 4 bases and J lost 4, with 14 bases in between. The CDR3 runs to 15 residues. The CDR3 DNA reads TGTGCCAGCAGCTCGGGTAGGGGCCAAGGAAACACCATATATTTT. Translated: CASSSGRGQGNTIYF.

V and J are TRBV12-5 and TRBJ2-3; D gene ambiguous. In germline, CDR1 is LGHNT, CDR2 FRNRAP. The germline V and J ends were trimmed by 0 bases and 4 bases, with 11 bases remaining between them. The CDR3 has 15 amino acids. CDR3 region: CASGLVLSTADTQYF. The CDR3 nucleotides read TGTGCTAGTGGTTTGGTACTGTCCACGGCAGATACGCAGTATTTT.

The rearrangement uses TRBV24-1 and TRBJ2-5; 8 nucleotides agree with TRBD2. Germline assignment: CDR1 KGHDR and CDR2 SFDVKD. The CDR3 covers 17 residues. With V trimmed by 4 bases and J by 5 bases, 14 bases remained unmatched. The CDR3 spells CATSEPGGLPGGETQYF. For the CDR3, the DNA is TGTGCCACCAGTGAGCCTGGGGGACTCCCGGGAGGGGAGACCCAGTACTTC.

The chain has TRBV5-5 and TRBJ1-6; D is unresolved. Trimming cost V 4 bases and J 13 bases, with 15 bases left between them. This CDR3 comprises 13 residues. In germline, CDR1 is SGHKS, CDR2 YYEKEE (reference sequence). In DNA form, the CDR3 reads TGTGCCAGCAGCCTATCCAGCGGAGCGCCCCTCCACTTT. This codes for CASSLSSGAPLHF.

This clone is a singleton in its sample. This chain links TRBV5-8 with TRBJ2-6; 8 bases match TRBD2. V lost 1 base and J lost 0; bases outside the gene matches: 12. There are 20 residues in the CDR3. Germline V gene lookup returns CDR1 SGHTS and CDR2 YDEGEE. CDR3 protein: CASSLSYGTRVGSGANVLTF. CDR3 coding DNA: TGTGCCAGCAGCTTGAGTTATGGGACTAGGGTCGGCTCTGGGGCCAACGTCCTGACTTTC.

This rearrangement joins TRBV7-9 to TRBJ2-1; D gene uncertain. The CDR3 loop spans 12 amino acids. Germline V gene data show CDR1 as SEHNR and CDR2 as FQNEAQ (reference sequence). V was trimmed by 4 bases and J by 3 bases, leaving 4 bases between them. CDR3 nucleotide sequence: TGTGCCAGCAGCTCAATCTACAATGAGCAGTTCTTC. It encodes CASSSIYNEQFF.

The rearrangement uses TRBV5-1 and TRBJ2-7; 7 positions agree with TRBD1. Trimming at V came to 7 bases and at J to 1 base, leaving 8 bases not matched to a gene. The CDR3 contains 14 residues. Germline values: CDR1 SGHRS, CDR2 YFSETQ. Here the CDR3 reads CASGRDSGSYEQYF. The CDR3 coding sequence is TGCGCCAGCGGTCGGGACAGCGGATCCTACGAGCAGTACTTC.

This chain uses TRBV25-1 with TRBJ1-2, with D uncertain. The ends were cut back, 7 bases at V and 3 bases at J, with 24 bases in the middle. The CDR3 extends over 17 amino acids. Germline CDR1 reads MGHDK; CDR2 reads SYGVNS. The CDR3 reads CASKCKALKFPHYGYTF. The CDR3, as DNA: TGTGCCAGCAAATGCAAAGCGCTCAAGTTCCCACACTATGGCTACACCTTC.

A note on this clone: Distinct nucleotide sequences in the sample also encode this CDR3. V usage is TRBV24-1 and J usage is TRBJ2-7, with 8 positions matching TRBD1. CDR3 length: 15 residues. Unmatched junction bases numbered 8, after V lost 2 bases and J lost 6 bases. Looked up from germline, CDR1 is KGHDR and CDR2 is SFDVKD. CDR3 in amino acids: CATSDSGTGGSEQYF. The CDR3 DNA reads as TGTGCCACCAGTGATTCAGGGACAGGTGGGTCCGAGCAGTACTTC.

The chain has TRBV3-1 (or the pseudogene TRBV3-2) and TRBJ1-2; the D is unclear. Germline assignment: CDR1 LGHDT and CDR2 YNNKEL (reference sequence). The V end lost 0 bases, the J end lost 5 bases, and 7 bases lay between the germline ends. CDR3 length: 13 residues. In nucleotides, the CDR3 is TGTGCCAGCAGCCAAGAAGCGGTTTATGGCTACACCTTC. Translated, it gives CASSQEAVYGYTF.

This clone was detected once. This sequence joins TRBV6-5 and TRBJ1-2, with 7 nucleotides matching TRBD1. This CDR3 has 15 residues. Trimming cost V 6 bases and J 0 bases; bases outside gene matches: 7. Germline-derived CDR1 and CDR2 are MNHEY and SVGAGI. CDR3 coding DNA: TGTGCCAGCAGCCTAAACAGGGGAGCTAACTATGGCTACACCTTC. Protein product: CASSLNRGANYGYTF.

The V call is TRBV30, the J call TRBJ1-6; TRBD1 aligns across 7 bases. Germline V CDR1 and CDR2: GTSNPN, SVGIG (reference sequence). The CDR3 contains 16 residues. The junction had 12 bases not matched to a gene; V was cut back by 0 bases and J by 10 bases. CDR3 residues: CAWSVIWRQGDSPLHF. The CDR3 nucleotides are TGTGCCTGGAGTGTAATTTGGAGACAGGGAGACTCACCCCTCCACTTT.

V and J are TRBV5-5 and TRBJ1-6; a possible D gene is TRBD1 (5 bases). Germline lookup yields CDR1 SGHKS and CDR2 YYEKEE (reference sequence). V shed 5 bases and J shed 0 bases, with 12 bases lying between them. The CDR3 is 16 amino acids. CDR3 coding DNA: TGTGCCAGCAGTCGTACAGACAGCTCCTATAATTCACCCCTCCACTTT. Its protein product is CASSRTDSSYNSPLHF. Combining the CDR3 with reference TRBV5-5 and TRBJ1-6 gives the whole variable domain DAGVTQSPTHLIKTRGQQVTLRCSPISGHKSVSWYQQVLGQGPQFIFQYYEKEERGRGNFPDRFSARQFPNYSSELNVNALLLGDSALYLCASSRTDSSYNSPLHFGNGTRLTVT.

A few counts support this clone. The rearrangement links TRBV7-6 to TRBJ2-5, with TRBD1 as a possible D gene (6 bases). The CDR3 is 15 residues long. V lost 3 bases to trimming and J lost 2 bases, with 13 bases between them. Per the germline V gene, CDR1 is SGHVS and CDR2 is FNYEAQ. The CDR3 DNA reads TGTGCCAGCAGCTTCAGCTCCCAGGGGCAAGAGACCCAGTACTTC. It codes for CASSFSSQGQETQYF.

The chain uses TRBV3-1 (or the pseudogene TRBV3-2) and TRBJ2-7; 8 bases fit TRBD2. The junction had 6 bases not matched to a gene; V was cut back by 0 bases and J by 5 bases. Germline V gene data show CDR1 as LGHDT and CDR2 as YNNKEL (reference sequence). This CDR3 comprises 15 residues. The CDR3 spells CASSQETSGAHEQYF. DNA of the CDR3: TGTGCCAGCAGCCAAGAAACTAGCGGCGCCCACGAGCAGTACTTC.

The V gene is TRBV5-4, the J gene TRBJ2-1, with 8 positions matching TRBD1. This CDR3 has 15 residues. CDR1 SGHNT and CDR2 YYREEE come from the germline V gene (reference sequence). The trim removed 5 bases at V and 4 bases at J, leaving 8 bases unmatched. The CDR3 is CASSPGTGIYNEQFF. In nucleotides, the CDR3 is TGTGCCAGCAGTCCCGGGACAGGCATATACAATGAGCAGTTCTTC.

This clone was detected only once. The chain employs TRBV19 and TRBJ1-5, with a tentative D call TRBD1 (5 bases). This CDR3 contains 13 residues. V gave up 7 bases and J gave up 5 bases, with 12 bases separating them. Germline V gene sequence: CDR1 LNHDA, CDR2 SQIVND (reference sequence). CDR3 region: CASMGGVHQPQHF. The CDR3 DNA is TGTGCCAGTATGGGAGGGGTCCATCAGCCCCAGCATTTT.

The chain is built from TRBV4-1 and TRBJ2-3; 9 bases are a match to TRBD2. CDR1 is MGHRA, CDR2 YSYEKL, per germline. V was clipped by 1 base and J by 7 bases; unmatched bases: 12. The CDR3 runs to 17 residues. The CDR3 here is CASSQVGGGLAAYTQYF. The CDR3 DNA sequence: TGCGCCAGCAGCCAAGTCGGTGGGGGACTAGCTGCATATACGCAGTATTTT.